This is a list of T cell receptor beta chains from one sample in a study of OX40 agonist ivuxolimab in advanced cancers. Here immunoSEQ multiplex PCR was the method, and the copy in TCRdb shows in-frame clones only, minus some. The sample lists 60,000 or so clones, about 88% seen once, with more than 10% in the top ten. Material: CD4+ or CD8+ T cells sorted from blood, obtained in a trial of the OX40 agonist ivuxolimab. The receptors derive from an adult with an advanced solid tumor such as melanoma, head and neck, liver or kidney cancer. Each CDR3 is given without its conserved first and last residue. Each record gives: V gene, J gene, CDR3 protein.

v_call: TRBV18
j_call: TRBJ2-7
cdr3_aa: ASSLVSYEQY

v_call: TRBV2
j_call: TRBJ2-1
cdr3_aa: ASSDPPSGNFYNEQF

v_call: TRBV7-3
j_call: TRBJ1-2
cdr3_aa: ASSLIGGDPSGYT

v_call: TRBV19
j_call: TRBJ2-3
cdr3_aa: ASSIGSGGPGTDTQY

v_call: TRBV19
j_call: TRBJ1-1
cdr3_aa: ASRLIPDPGTEAF

v_call: TRBV19
j_call: TRBJ2-7
cdr3_aa: ASSTGQGAYEQY

v_call: TRBV27
j_call: TRBJ1-1
cdr3_aa: ASSFFTGQNTEAF

v_call: TRBV19
j_call: TRBJ2-7
cdr3_aa: ASSASGGSYEQY

v_call: TRBV29-1
j_call: TRBJ1-4
cdr3_aa: SVDSNEKLF

v_call: TRBV6-6
j_call: TRBJ2-5
cdr3_aa: ASSYVGGVGETQY

v_call: TRBV15
j_call: TRBJ1-1
cdr3_aa: ATSRQPSGDWAPEAF

v_call: TRBV27
j_call: TRBJ2-7
cdr3_aa: ASSLSGEQY

v_call: TRBV27
j_call: TRBJ1-5
cdr3_aa: ASSTHRTDQPQH

v_call: TRBV19
j_call: TRBJ1-2
cdr3_aa: ASSIFMTGRYGYT

v_call: TRBV7-9
j_call: TRBJ1-1
cdr3_aa: ASSPDWTASEAF

v_call: TRBV7-9
j_call: TRBJ1-5
cdr3_aa: ASSSSLAVLNSNQPQH

v_call: TRBV4-1
j_call: TRBJ2-7
cdr3_aa: ASSQDRDRIYEQY

v_call: TRBV7-9
j_call: TRBJ1-1
cdr3_aa: ASSSGHTEAF

v_call: TRBV19
j_call: TRBJ2-7
cdr3_aa: ASSPPGQYDEQY

v_call: TRBV7-2
j_call: TRBJ1-1
cdr3_aa: ASSLMGTQWGFTEAF

v_call: TRBV2
j_call: TRBJ2-2
cdr3_aa: ASSEVAGAGELF

v_call: TRBV27
j_call: TRBJ2-7
cdr3_aa: ASSFRGLWGEQY

v_call: TRBV7-3
j_call: TRBJ2-5
cdr3_aa: ASSLKGPGTVGETQY

v_call: TRBV4-1
j_call: TRBJ2-1
cdr3_aa: ASSQDLEGTSHYNEQF

v_call: TRBV6-4
j_call: TRBJ2-7
cdr3_aa: ASRVRQNNYEQY

v_call: TRBV6-1
j_call: TRBJ2-1
cdr3_aa: ASSEGPGYPTNEQF

v_call: TRBV19
j_call: TRBJ1-5
cdr3_aa: ASSIGFGRNQPQH

v_call: TRBV6-5
j_call: TRBJ2-7
cdr3_aa: ASGLAGLKEQY

v_call: TRBV2
j_call: TRBJ2-3
cdr3_aa: ASSVRSTDTQY

v_call: TRBV13
j_call: TRBJ1-2
cdr3_aa: ASSLGDREINYGYT

v_call: TRBV11-3
j_call: TRBJ2-1
cdr3_aa: ASSLLWSENEQF

v_call: TRBV14
j_call: TRBJ2-7
cdr3_aa: ASSPRTYEQY

v_call: TRBV10-3
j_call: TRBJ2-2
cdr3_aa: AIFETVTGELF

v_call: TRBV7-8
j_call: TRBJ2-7
cdr3_aa: ASSLGRGIEQY

v_call: TRBV6-5
j_call: TRBJ2-1
cdr3_aa: ASSPAGQPEQF

v_call: TRBV4-2
j_call: TRBJ1-4
cdr3_aa: ASSQDFKSFYGQAT

v_call: TRBV5-8
j_call: TRBJ1-1
cdr3_aa: ASSPTPGGTEAF

v_call: TRBV9
j_call: TRBJ2-7
cdr3_aa: ASSGQGGGSSYEQY

v_call: TRBV2
j_call: TRBJ2-7
cdr3_aa: ASSPGSHGYEQY

v_call: TRBV29-1
j_call: TRBJ1-2
cdr3_aa: SVDDQTGGNYGYT

v_call: TRBV27
j_call: TRBJ1-5
cdr3_aa: ASSLWGGLGPQH

v_call: TRBV29-1
j_call: TRBJ2-2
cdr3_aa: SVEDPEGIPTGELF

v_call: TRBV4-2
j_call: TRBJ2-3
cdr3_aa: ASSQAVGGSSTDTQY

v_call: TRBV18
j_call: TRBJ1-1
cdr3_aa: ASSPTGGMNTEAF